This T cell receptor (beta chain) was captured by sequencing in a study of T cell repertoires in cytomegalovirus infection. This clonotype has ten or more counts. Germline CDR1 reads SEHNR; CDR2 reads FQNEAQ (reference sequence). Trimming left V 7 bases short and J 6 bases short, with 15 bases between. The CDR3 loop spans 13 amino acids. TCRdb passed the reads through MiXCR, listing each CDR3 protein once. Of 560,000 or so distinct CDR3 sequences listed, 16% were seen once; the top ten hold 20% to 30%. The chain has TRBV7-9 and TRBJ1-2; unclear D gene. Sequenced input: CD8+ T cells from PBMCs. The clonotype originates from a human donor in good health (CMV status not recorded). Some clones in this sample may be carry-over from other donors' samples. In DNA form, the CDR3 reads TGTGCCAGCATCGACACCAGCTCTAATGGCTACACCTTC. Its translation: CASIDTSSNGYTF. Based on the CDR3 plus reference TRBV7-9 and TRBJ1-2, the full variable domain is DTGVSQNPRHKITKRGQNVTFRCDPISEHNRLYWYRQTLGQGPEFLTYFQNEAQLEKSRLLSDRFSAERPKGSFSTLEIQRTEQGDSAMYLCASIDTSSNGYTFGSGTRLTVV.